This TCR beta chain was retrieved from a study of CD8 T cells in ankylosing spondylitis. Study observations and caveats: Some of the motif variants had earlier been found in reactive arthritis patients' fluid and blood. Disease-linked clones reportedly concentrated significantly in matched ankylosing spondylitis synovial fluid.

At least ten counts were recorded for this clonotype. Antigen: not known. Quantitative 5'-RACE with molecular barcodes generated TCR beta libraries. Each CDR3 protein gets one entry after TCRdb re-called the 5' RACE reads with MiXCR. The table records under 150,000 distinct CDR3 sequences, approximately 9.2% of them present only once. Input material: synovial fluid, either unsorted or a sorted T cell fraction (not recorded which). This clonotype originated in a male donor with ankylosing spondylitis.

The CDR3 DNA reads as TGTGCCAGCAGCCCCCAGGACACCGGGGAGCTGTTTTTT. This gives the protein CASSPQDTGELFF. The rearrangement uses TRBV7-2 and TRBJ2-2; D ambiguous. This CDR3 spans 13 amino acids. CDR1 SGHTA and CDR2 FQGNSA come from the germline V gene. The V and J ends lost 5 bases and 3 bases respectively, with 7 bases between them.